There are many counts of the clone carrying this T cell receptor beta chain. The antigen is not known. 5'RACE with 10-nucleotide random UMIs generated the cDNA. Using its own MiXCR run on the 5' RACE reads, TCRdb lists one record per CDR3 protein. Of tens of thousands of distinct CDR3 sequences in the sample, over 5.5% were seen once. This CDR3 is 14 amino acids long. The germline CDR1 and CDR2 sequences are SQVTM and ANQGSEA. The junction had 10 bases not matched to a gene; V was cut back by 7 bases and J by 4 bases. The cell input for sorted libraries was approximately 1 million, and those cells were CD4+ or CD8+ T cells. These data are taken from a study of neurological immune-mediated disorders. Study outcomes and limitations: The expanded clones of different subjects shared no CDR3 amino acid sequences (suggesting private repertoires in all groups). According to phylogenetic grouping, one related-CDR3 cluster, a possible signature, contained the repertoires of 18 of 34 multiple sclerosis patients.

Sequences were obtained from CD4+ T cells from blood. The chain combines TRBV29-1 with TRBJ1-2; TRBD1 matches at 9 bases. The origin of this receptor is a woman aged 18-35 years with multiple sclerosis. In DNA, the CDR3 is TGCAGCGCTCACACCGGGACAGGGTCCTATGGCTACACCTTC. Amino acids: CSAHTGTGSYGYTF. The whole variable domain, filled in from reference TRBV29-1 and TRBJ1-2, reads SAVISQKPSRDICQRGTSLTIQCQVDSQVTMMFWYRQQPGQSLTLIATANQGSEATYESGFVIDKFPISRPNLTFSTLTVSNMSPEDSSIYLCSAHTGTGSYGYTFGSGTRLTVV.